These 31 T cell receptor beta chains share one sample of origin, sequenced in a study of CD4 T cells in relation to SARS-CoV-2 and coronaviruses. The antigens of these receptors remain unknown. The unexposed donors gave CD4+ T cells in about 2011-2019, prior to COVID-19. The cells were cultured for about ten days before CD4+ T cells were isolated. This table comes from immunoSEQ multiplex PCR, and its TCRdb copy is limited to in-frame clones, with some not included. The sample has fewer than 25,000 clones; around four fifths are singletons. The sequencing sample was made of CD4+ T cells from PBMCs, cultured in vitro. These receptors were obtained from a human donor in good health.

CDR3: CASSYPGQPTYEQYF. In DNA form, the CDR3 reads TGTGCCAGCAGTTATCCGGGACAACCGACCTACGAGCAGTACTTC. This chain connects TRBV6-9 to TRBJ2-7; possible D gene TRBD1, 6 bases. Looked up from germline, CDR1 is MNHGY and CDR2 is SVAAGI. V lost 2 bases to trimming and J lost 2 bases, with 13 bases between them. This CDR3 region has 15 residues.

The CDR3 loop reads CASGLPWREGNEQFF. CDR3 bases: TGTGCCAGCGGCCTACCCTGGCGGGAGGGCAATGAGCAGTTCTTC. The chain has TRBV27 and TRBJ2-1; TRBD2 aligns across 9 bases. Germline V gives CDR1 MNHEY, CDR2 SMNVEV (reference sequence). V dropped 8 bases and J dropped 6; count of bases not matched to a gene: 11. The CDR3 runs 15 residues.

The genes are TRBV7-3 and TRBJ2-5; D not certain. The germline V gene encodes CDR1 SGHTA and CDR2 FQGTGA. Trimming cost V 0 bases and J 4 bases, with 3 bases left between them. The CDR3 has 12 amino acids. The CDR3 DNA sequence: TGTGCCAGCAGCTTAACGAGAGAGACCCAGTACTTC. This sequence encodes CASSLTRETQYF.

CDR3 coding DNA: TGTGCCAGCAGCTCCGGCGGGGGTAGGGATCAGCCCCAGCATTTT. This encodes CASSSGGGRDQPQHF. This chain links TRBV6-5 with TRBJ1-5, with D possibly TRBD1 on 5 matching bases. The CDR3 has 15 residues. The germline CDR1 and CDR2 sequences are MNHEY and SVGAGI. Trimming shortened V by 6 bases and J by 5 bases, and 17 bases separated the two germline ends.

CDR3 residues: CASKHGLEYEQYF. CDR3 sequence (DNA): TGTGCCAGCAAACACGGGCTAGAATACGAGCAGTACTTC. The chain is built from TRBV28 and TRBJ2-7; no clear D gene. This CDR3 has 13 amino acids. The germline V and J ends were trimmed by 7 bases and 4 bases, with 14 bases remaining between them. Germline V gene data show CDR1 as MDHEN and CDR2 as SYDVKM.

The chain links TRBV7-7 to TRBJ2-1; D is uncertain. Trimming pared 0 bases from V and 9 bases from J, leaving 12 bases between. This CDR3 is built from 14 residues. The germline CDR1 and CDR2 sequences are SSHAT and FNYEAQ (reference sequence). The CDR3 nucleotides read TGTGCCAGCAGCTTAGCGGTCGCCGTGGGTGAGCAGTTCTTC. Translating gives CASSLAVAVGEQFF.

This chain uses TRBV2 with TRBJ2-7; 8 bases line up with TRBD2. The CDR3 extends over 17 amino acids. Germline trimming cut 4 bases from V and 0 bases from J; bases unmatched to any gene: 11. The germline gives CDR1 SNHLY, CDR2 FYNNEI. The CDR3 region has the DNA TGTGCCAGCAGTGGCAATAGCGGGGCGTGGAGCTCCTACGAGCAGTACTTC. Encoded protein: CASSGNSGAWSSYEQYF.

The chain carries TRBV10-3 and TRBJ2-2; tentatively, D is TRBD1 or TRBD2 (6 bases each). Germline V CDR1 and CDR2: ENHRY, SYGVKD. CDR3 length: 14 residues. Trimming took 8 bases from V and 1 from J, leaving 11 bases between them. The CDR3 is CAIRGDKNTGELFF. DNA of the CDR3: TGTGCCATCCGCGGGGACAAGAACACCGGGGAGCTGTTTTTT.

CDR3 DNA: TGTGCCAGCAGCTTAACTGAGGGACAGGGGCCCTACGAGCAGTACTTC. Translating it yields CASSLTEGQGPYEQYF. The J gene is TRBJ2-7, the V gene TRBV7-3; 10 bases agree with TRBD1. Germline assignment: CDR1 SGHTA and CDR2 FQGTGA. The trim removed 0 bases at V and 2 bases at J, leaving 4 bases unmatched. The CDR3 length is 16 residues.

This chain uses TRBV7-9 with TRBJ1-1; 8 nucleotides line up with TRBD1. Per germline, CDR1 SEHNR and CDR2 FQNEAQ (reference sequence). J gave up 6 bases and V 5 bases, and 5 bases lay outside the gene matches. CDR3 length: 13 amino acids. DNA for the CDR3: TGTGCCAGCAGCCAAAGGACAGGGCCTGAAGCTTTCTTT. Amino acid sequence: CASSQRTGPEAFF. Full variable domain (rest looked up from reference TRBV7-9 and TRBJ1-1): DTGVSQNPRHKITKRGQNVTFRCDPISEHNRLYWYRQTLGQGPEFLTYFQNEAQLEKSRLLSDRFSAERPKGSFSTLEIQRTEQGDSAMYLCASSQRTGPEAFFGQGTRLTVV.

The rearrangement uses TRBV30 and TRBJ2-2; 9 bases map to TRBD1. Trimming at V came to 2 bases and at J to 3 bases, leaving 7 bases not matched to a gene. The CDR3 consists of 16 residues. Germline CDR1 reads GTSNPN; CDR2 reads SVGIG (reference sequence). CDR3 in DNA: TGTGCCTGGAGTACTTTAGGACAGGGGTACACCGGGGAGCTGTTTTTT. This sequence encodes CAWSTLGQGYTGELFF.

V is TRBV19 and J is TRBJ2-1; either TRBD1 or TRBD2 may fit D (5 bases each). Germline CDR1 reads LNHDA; CDR2 reads SQIVND (reference sequence). The CDR3 covers 14 residues. Trimming cost V 7 bases and J 0 bases, with 10 bases left between them. This CDR3 reads CASKEGHSYNEQFF. As DNA, the CDR3 is TGTGCCAGTAAAGAGGGGCACTCCTACAATGAGCAGTTCTTC.

The chain is built from TRBV7-9 and TRBJ1-5, with 9 nucleotides matching TRBD1. The CDR3 has 14 amino acids. Germline V gene data show CDR1 as SEHNR and CDR2 as FQNEAQ (reference sequence). After removal of 6 bases from V and 5 bases from J, the junction contained 5 bases not matched to a gene. The CDR3 coding sequence is TGTGCCAGCAGTCCCGGACAGGGGTATCAGCCCCAGCATTTT. Translation: CASSPGQGYQPQHF.

The rearrangement uses TRBV10-3 and TRBJ2-3; the D is unclear. This CDR3 contains 12 residues. Germline V CDR1 and CDR2: ENHRY, SYGVKD. V was shortened by 7 bases and J by 2 bases, with 7 bases between the two germline ends. In DNA, the CDR3 is TGTGCCATCACCCTCTACACAGATACGCAGTATTTT. As protein: CAITLYTDTQYF.

The chain combines TRBV25-1 with TRBJ1-1, with a possible D match to TRBD1 (5 bases). Germline lookup yields CDR1 MGHDK and CDR2 SYGVNS. CDR3 size: 15 residues. Trimming pared 1 base from V and 8 bases from J, leaving 17 bases between. CDR3: CASSELGKEGHEAFF. CDR3 nucleotide sequence: TGTGCCAGCAGTGAATTGGGAAAGGAGGGGCACGAAGCTTTCTTT.

This chain uses TRBV11-3 with TRBJ2-7; the D is unclear. The CDR3 contains 12 residues. Germline V gene data show CDR1 as SGHNT and CDR2 as YENEEA. V shed 0 bases and J shed 5 bases, with 5 bases lying between them. The CDR3 DNA sequence: TGTGCCAGCAGCTTAGAGGGAAACGAGCAGTACTTC. As protein: CASSLEGNEQYF.

This clone came up a few times. The chain recombines TRBV10-1 with TRBJ1-1, with no clear D. CDR1 and CDR2 from the germline V gene are WNHNN and SYGVQD (reference sequence). This CDR3 comprises 13 residues. Trimming took off 4 bases at V and 0 bases at J, with 6 bases between the two ends. This chain's CDR3 is CASSGLMNTEAFF. Written as DNA, the CDR3 is TGCGCCAGCAGTGGGCTCATGAACACTGAAGCTTTCTTT.

This clone was found a few times. V usage is TRBV6-5 and J usage is TRBJ2-2, with 8 bases that match TRBD2. The CDR3 has 15 residues. CDR1 is MNHEY and CDR2 is SVGAGI in the germline V gene. Germline trimming cut 8 bases from V and 5 bases from J; bases unmatched to any gene: 10. CDR3 sequence (DNA): TGTGCCAGCTGGAGGGCGGGAGGACGGACCGGGGAGCTGTTTTTT. This encodes CASWRAGGRTGELFF.

This clone is a singleton in its sample. The chain recombines TRBV5-4 with TRBJ2-7; 10 bases line up with TRBD1. Germline V gene sequence: CDR1 SGHNT, CDR2 YYREEE (reference sequence). The CDR3 has 14 residues. V trimming: 4 bases; J trimming: 2 bases; junction bases outside the gene matches: 3. CDR3 in amino acids: CASSADRGPYEQYF. CDR3 DNA: TGTGCCAGCAGCGCAGACAGGGGGCCCTACGAGCAGTACTTC.

The chain carries TRBV28 and TRBJ2-7; D is ambiguous. The CDR3 length is 14 residues. In germline, CDR1 is MDHEN, CDR2 SYDVKM. Between the trimmed V and J ends, which lost 7 bases and 2 bases, there was a span of 15 bases. CDR3 in DNA: TGTGCCAGCAACCCTGGACGAAGGGCCTACGAGCAGTACTTC. Its protein is CASNPGRRAYEQYF.

This clone was counted a single time. J is TRBJ1-1 and V is TRBV6-6, with TRBD1 identical over 7 bases. V shed 2 bases, J shed 1 base, and the junction held 7 bases outside the gene matches. From germline, CDR1 is MNHNY and CDR2 SVGAGI (reference sequence). CDR3 length: 16 residues. In DNA, the CDR3 is TGTGCCAGCAGTTACGTGGCAGGGGGTTCGAACACTGAAGCTTTCTTT. Encoded protein: CASSYVAGGSNTEAFF.

This sequence joins TRBV14 and TRBJ1-2, with a weak D call TRBD1 (6 bases). The germline V gene encodes CDR1 SGHDN and CDR2 FVKESK. V was clipped by 5 bases and J by 6 bases, with 16 bases between them. The CDR3 sequence is 14 residues long. CDR3: CASSELGGRDGYTF. As DNA, the CDR3 is TGTGCCAGCAGCGAACTTGGGGGGCGCGATGGCTACACCTTC.

The gene calls are TRBV28 and TRBJ2-7, with D uncertain. Germline CDR1 and CDR2: MDHEN and SYDVKM. V was trimmed by 3 bases and J by 6 bases, leaving 12 bases between them. The CDR3 has 13 amino acids. The CDR3 is CASSFAAPSEQYF. The CDR3 coding sequence is TGTGCCAGCAGTTTTGCCGCCCCGTCCGAGCAGTACTTC.

The genes are TRBV2 and TRBJ2-7, with D maybe TRBD1 (6 bases). Trimming pared 5 bases from V and 7 bases from J, leaving 18 bases between. The CDR3 spans 14 residues. Per germline, CDR1 SNHLY and CDR2 FYNNEI. The CDR3 DNA is TGTGCCAGCAGTTACAGGGATTCCACGGGAGAGCAGTACTTC. Its protein is CASSYRDSTGEQYF.

This clone was recorded once. The rearrangement joins TRBV30 to TRBJ1-6; 10 nucleotides align to TRBD1. Germline assignment: CDR1 GTSNPN and CDR2 SVGIG (reference sequence). V lost 3 bases and J lost 10; bases outside the gene matches: 3. The CDR3 loop spans 13 amino acids. In nucleotides, the CDR3 is TGTGCCTGGAGCGGGACAGGGGACTCACCCCTCCACTTT. This codes for CAWSGTGDSPLHF.

This rearrangement joins TRBV10-3 to TRBJ1-2; possibly TRBD1 for D (5 bases). In germline, CDR1 is ENHRY, CDR2 SYGVKD. The CDR3 totals 13 residues. V gave up 0 bases and J gave up 5 bases, with 7 bases separating them. In DNA, the CDR3 is TGTGCCATCAGTGAGTCACGGACATATGGCTACACCTTC. It encodes CAISESRTYGYTF.

This clone was detected only a few times. This chain uses TRBV11-3 with TRBJ2-2; TRBD1 matches at 11 bases. This CDR3 region has 19 residues. V lost 4 bases, J lost 7 bases, and 17 bases stayed unmatched. Germline CDR1 reads SGHNT; CDR2 reads YENEEA. The CDR3 nucleotides read TGTGCCAGCAGCTCAGAACCTGCTGGACAGGGGGCTCTCTTCGGGGAGCTGTTTTTT. This codes for CASSSEPAGQGALFGELFF. The full variable domain, with the rest looked up from reference TRBV11-3 and TRBJ2-2, is EAGVVQSPRYKIIEKKQPVAFWCNPISGHNTLYWYLQNLGQGPELLIRYENEEAVDDSQLPKDRFSAERLKGVDSTLKIQPAELGDSAVYLCASSSEPAGQGALFGELFFGEGSRLTVL.

The chain uses TRBV30 and TRBJ2-5; TRBD2 aligns across 8 bases. Looked up from germline, CDR1 is GTSNPN and CDR2 is SVGIG (reference sequence). CDR3 size: 13 residues. With 4 bases clipped from V and 2 bases from J, the junction kept 3 bases outside the gene matches. CDR3: CAWILAGQETQYF. The CDR3 coding sequence is TGTGCCTGGATATTAGCGGGACAAGAGACCCAGTACTTC. The variable domain in full, completed from reference TRBV30 and TRBJ2-5, reads SQTIHQWPATLVQPVGSPLSLECTVEGTSNPNLYWYRQAAGRGLQLLFYSVGIGQISSEVPQNLSASRPQDRQFILSSKKLLLSDSGFYLCAWILAGQETQYFGPGTRLLVL.

The chain joins TRBV5-4 to TRBJ1-2; tentatively, D is TRBD1 (6 bases). The CDR3 loop spans 14 amino acids. Germline loops: CDR1 SGHNT, CDR2 YYREEE (reference sequence). The V end was cut by 7 bases, the J end by 4 bases, with 17 bases between. The CDR3 nucleotides read TGTGCCAGCTCCCAACAGGGTGGAGGCTATGGCTACACCTTC. It yields the protein CASSQQGGGYGYTF.

The rearrangement links TRBV12-3 or TRBV12-4 to TRBJ1-1, with D tentatively TRBD1 (5 bases). Trimming removed 6 bases at V and 8 bases at J, with 13 bases between. CDR3 length equals 12 residues. CDR3 DNA: TGTGCCAGCAGCCGTCAAGGGGTCGAAGCTTTCTTT. It codes for CASSRQGVEAFF.

The chain links TRBV2 to TRBJ2-6; D is undetermined. The CDR3 is 13 amino acids. Trimming left V 7 bases short and J 1 base short, with 5 bases between. CDR1 is SNHLY and CDR2 is FYNNEI in the germline V gene. The CDR3 loop is CASTASGANVLTF. CDR3 coding DNA: TGTGCCAGCACGGCTTCTGGGGCCAACGTCCTGACTTTC.